The next 25 T cell receptor beta chains were all read from a single sample in a study of blood T cell repertoires in COVID-19. Clones were sequenced by immunoSEQ multiplex PCR, and TCRdb holds only the in-frame ones, with some missing. The repertoire holds some 210,000 clones, more than 70% seen once, with 3.5% to 5.5% in the top ten. Sequencing input: PBMCs or T cells enriched from blood (not recorded which). These receptors were obtained from a young man with acute COVID-19.

This clone was detected once. This sequence joins TRBV7-7 and TRBJ2-5, with D possibly matching TRBD2 (5 bases). The V end lost 1 base, the J end lost 0 bases, and 9 bases lay between the germline ends. Looked up from germline, CDR1 is SSHAT and CDR2 is FNYEAQ (reference sequence). The CDR3 spans 15 residues. The CDR3 nucleotides are TGTGCCAGCAGCTTAGTCCCGCGGGACCAAGAGACCCAGTACTTC. This sequence encodes CASSLVPRDQETQYF.

V gene TRBV4-1 combines with J gene TRBJ2-2; D not resolved. The V gene's germline CDR1 is MGHRA and CDR2 YSYEKL. This CDR3 has 15 amino acids. Deletions cut 1 base from V and 6 bases from J, with 12 bases between. The CDR3 DNA sequence: TGCGCCAGCAGCCAAGTATCGGGTAGCCCCGGGGAGCTGTTTTTT. Translating it yields CASSQVSGSPGELFF.

Here the CDR3 reads CASSLGGIGNTIYF. The CDR3, as DNA: TGTGCCAGCAGCTTGGGCGGGATTGGAAACACCATATATTTT. This sequence joins TRBV5-6 and TRBJ1-3; D is unresolved. The V and J ends lost 0 bases and 3 bases respectively, with 7 bases between them. Germline lookup yields CDR1 SGHDT and CDR2 YYEEEE. CDR3 length: 14 amino acids.

V usage is TRBV5-4 and J usage is TRBJ1-2, with a weak D call TRBD1 (5 bases). CDR1 and CDR2 from the germline V gene are SGHNT and YYREEE (reference sequence). The CDR3 sequence is 13 residues long. V was pared by 0 bases and J by 7 bases, with 10 bases between. The chain's CDR3 is CASSLEQVSGYTF. The CDR3 coding sequence is TGTGCCAGCAGCTTGGAACAGGTCTCTGGCTACACCTTC.

The CDR3 spells CASSEALGGEEWETQYF. CDR3 bases: TGTGCCAGCAGTGAAGCGTTAGGGGGTGAAGAATGGGAGACCCAGTACTTC. The chain uses TRBV6-1 and TRBJ2-5; D possibly corresponds to TRBD1 (6 bases). Germline CDR1 MNHNS, CDR2 SASEGT. The CDR3 is 17 residues long. V shed 0 bases and J shed 5 bases, with 19 bases lying between them.

The chain carries TRBV4-2 and TRBJ2-3; weak D call: TRBD2 (7 bases). The CDR3 is 16 amino acids. V dropped 2 bases and J dropped 4 bases, with 16 bases sitting between them. Germline CDR1 and CDR2: LGHNA and YNFKEQ. Here the CDR3 DNA reads TGTGCCAGCAGCCAATTCCGCGGGGGCTCAGCAGATACGCAGTATTTT. The encoded protein is CASSQFRGGSADTQYF.

V usage is TRBV6-5 and J usage is TRBJ2-5; no clear D gene. CDR3 length: 12 residues. V lost 2 bases and J lost 4, with 5 bases in between. Germline V CDR1 and CDR2: MNHEY, SVGAGI. This CDR3 is CASSYRGETQYF. The CDR3 DNA reads as TGTGCCAGCAGTTACCGAGGAGAGACCCAGTACTTC.

This chain joins TRBV19 and TRBJ1-5, with 8 bases identical to TRBD1. This CDR3 has 14 residues. The V and J ends lost 7 bases and 4 bases, in that order; junction bases with no gene match: 6. CDR1 LNHDA and CDR2 SQIVND come from the germline V gene (reference sequence). The CDR3 bases are TGTGCCAGTAAGATGACAGGGGTGAATCAGCCCCAGCATTTT. Translated, it gives CASKMTGVNQPQHF.

The rearrangement uses TRBV5-1 and TRBJ2-3, with D hard to call. Germline CDR1 and CDR2: SGHRS and YFSETQ. The V end was cut by 0 bases, the J end by 6 bases, with 14 bases between. The CDR3 has 15 residues. As DNA, the CDR3 is TGCGCCAGCAGCTTGGCCTTGAGTTTTCGGGATACGCAGTATTTT. This sequence encodes CASSLALSFRDTQYF.

This rearrangement joins TRBV5-6 to TRBJ2-5, with TRBD2 as a possible D gene (5 bases). The CDR3 totals 16 residues. Trimming shortened V by 6 bases and J by 3 bases, and 21 bases separated the two germline ends. The V gene's germline CDR1 is SGHDT and CDR2 YYEEEE. The CDR3 nucleotides are TGTGCCAGCACCCTGGGGAGTGACTCCTGGAAAGAGACCCAGTACTTC. Encoded protein: CASTLGSDSWKETQYF. Supplemented by reference TRBV5-6 and TRBJ2-5, the full variable domain reads DAGVTQSPTHLIKTRGQQVTLRCSPKSGHDTVSWYQQALGQGPQFIFQYYEEEERQRGNFPDRFSGHQFPNYSSELNVNALLLGDSALYLCASTLGSDSWKETQYFGPGTRLLVL.

The chain is built from TRBV25-1 and TRBJ2-2; 9 bases agree with TRBD1. The CDR3 is 13 residues long. V gave up 6 bases and J gave up 6 bases; unmatched junction bases: 2. Germline V lookup: CDR1 MGHDK, CDR2 SYGVNS. This CDR3 is CASRRQGAGELFF. CDR3 bases: TGTGCCAGCAGGCGACAGGGGGCCGGGGAGCTGTTTTTT. Variable domain in full (rest from reference TRBV25-1 and TRBJ2-2): EADIYQTPRYLVIGTGKKITLECSQTMGHDKMYWYQQDPGMELHLIHYSYGVNSTEKGDLSSESTVSRIRTEHFPLTLESARPSHTSQYLCASRRQGAGELFFGEGSRLTVL.

The chain employs TRBV5-4 and TRBJ2-3, with 13 bases identical to TRBD2. Per germline, CDR1 SGHNT and CDR2 YYREEE (reference sequence). The CDR3 runs 15 residues. Losses at the gene ends were 0 bases for V and 6 bases for J; bases not matched to a gene: 1. Here the CDR3 reads CASSLGLAGGDTQYF. The CDR3 region has the DNA TGTGCCAGCAGCTTGGGACTAGCGGGGGGTGATACGCAGTATTTT.

The chain combines TRBV12-5 with TRBJ1-2; D uncertain. CDR1 LGHNT and CDR2 FRNRAP come from the germline V gene. This CDR3 has 12 amino acids. V was clipped by 6 bases and J by 6 bases, with 11 bases between them. CDR3 nucleotide sequence: TGTGCTAGTGGACTTGGGAGGGATGGCTACACCTTC. It is translated as CASGLGRDGYTF.

The chain employs TRBV11-2 and TRBJ2-2; no firm D call. This CDR3 is built from 13 residues. CDR1 is SGHAT and CDR2 is FQNNGV in the germline V gene. V was shortened by 2 bases and J by 11 bases, with 12 bases between the two germline ends. CDR3 region: CASSLPAEDELFF. The CDR3 DNA follows: TGTGCCAGCAGCTTACCCGCAGAAGATGAGCTGTTTTTT. The full variable domain, its missing parts supplied by reference TRBV11-2 and TRBJ2-2, is EAGVAQSPRYKIIEKRQSVAFWCNPISGHATLYWYQQILGQGPKLLIQFQNNGVVDDSQLPKDRFSAERLKGVDSTLKIQPAKLEDSAVYLCASSLPAEDELFFGEGSRLTVL.

V and J are TRBV5-4 and TRBJ2-7; TRBD2 matches at 7 bases. Germline lookup yields CDR1 SGHNT and CDR2 YYREEE (reference sequence). Trimming took 4 bases from V and 3 from J; bases not matched to a gene: 13. The CDR3 has 16 residues. This CDR3 reads CASSPSPSGADYEQYF. The CDR3 bases are TGTGCCAGCAGCCCATCACCCAGCGGGGCCGACTACGAGCAGTACTTC. The full variable domain, in which reference TRBV5-4 and TRBJ2-7 provide the parts outside the CDR3, is ETGVTQSPTHLIKTRGQQVTLRCSSQSGHNTVSWYQQALGQGPQFIFQYYREEENGRGNFPPRFSGLQFPNYSSELNVNALELDDSALYLCASSPSPSGADYEQYFGPGTRLTVT.

Only one count was recorded for this clone. The chain has TRBV28 and TRBJ1-1; TRBD1 is a possible D gene (5 bases). Trimming shortened V by 2 bases and J by 1 base, and 11 bases separated the two germline ends. The CDR3 runs 15 residues. CDR1 and CDR2 (germline): MDHEN, SYDVKM. CDR3 in amino acids: CASSLAWGGNTEAFF. CDR3 DNA: TGTGCCAGCAGTTTAGCTTGGGGGGGGAACACTGAAGCTTTCTTT. Looking up the rest from reference TRBV28 and TRBJ1-1 gives the full variable domain: DVKVTQSSRYLVKRTGEKVFLECVQDMDHENMFWYRQDPGLGLRLIYFSYDVKMKEKGDIPEGYSVSREKKERFSLILESASTNQTSMYLCASSLAWGGNTEAFFGQGTRLTVV.

V and J are TRBV6-6 and TRBJ1-2; D unresolved. V lost 6 bases and J lost 4, with 9 bases in between. This CDR3 region has 12 residues. The germline V gene has CDR1 MNHNY and CDR2 SVGAGI (reference sequence). The CDR3 nucleotides are TGTGCCAGCAGCCGTGACTCCTATGGCTACACCTTC. Protein: CASSRDSYGYTF.

The chain combines TRBV2 with TRBJ2-2; 7 positions agree with TRBD1. The germline gives CDR1 SNHLY, CDR2 FYNNEI. The length of the CDR3 is 14 residues. V trimming: 4 bases; J trimming: 4 bases; junction bases outside the gene matches: 3. The CDR3 sequence: CASSVQGSTGELFF. CDR3 nucleotide sequence: TGTGCCAGCAGTGTACAGGGGTCCACCGGGGAGCTGTTTTTT.

The chain employs TRBV11-2 and TRBJ2-7; maybe TRBD2 (6 bases). This CDR3 region has 13 residues. Germline loops: CDR1 SGHAT, CDR2 FQNNGV. V gave up 4 bases and J gave up 0 bases, with 7 bases separating them. CDR3 bases: TGTGCCAGCAGCTCGGGACTCTCCTACGAGCAGTACTTC. It codes for CASSSGLSYEQYF.

CDR3 sequence: CASSAHRGPQETQYF. As DNA, the CDR3 is TGTGCCAGCAGCGCGCACAGGGGGCCCCAAGAGACCCAGTACTTC. This sequence joins TRBV9 and TRBJ2-5, with TRBD1 matching over 9 bases. V shed 3 bases, J shed 1 base, and the junction held 4 bases outside the gene matches. The CDR3 sequence is 15 residues long. The germline CDR1 and CDR2 sequences are SGDLS and YYNGEE.

The rearrangement uses TRBV2 and TRBJ2-1; 12 nucleotides align to TRBD2. The CDR3 is 16 amino acids. The germline gives CDR1 SNHLY, CDR2 FYNNEI. The J segment lost 10 bases and the V segment lost 5 bases, leaving 12 bases of the junction unmatched. The CDR3 protein is CASSPDGLAGYGEQFF. The CDR3 bases are TGTGCCAGCAGTCCGGACGGACTAGCGGGATACGGAGAGCAGTTCTTC.

The chain couples TRBV4-1 to TRBJ1-1; D not certain. Between the trimmed V and J ends, which lost 4 bases and 4 bases, there was a span of 16 bases. The germline V gene encodes CDR1 MGHRA and CDR2 YSYEKL. The CDR3 covers 15 residues. CDR3 sequence (DNA): TGCGCCAGCAGCCCCCTACCGCGTTCAACCACTGAAGCTTTCTTT. This sequence encodes CASSPLPRSTTEAFF.

This sequence joins TRBV29-1 and TRBJ1-2; TRBD1 might be the D (5 bases). The germline gives CDR1 SQVTM, CDR2 ANQGSEA. Trimming stripped 7 bases from V and 13 bases from J, with 13 bases between. The CDR3 is made up of 9 amino acids. Here the CDR3 reads CSGGEAVTF. Here the CDR3 DNA reads TGCAGCGGAGGGGAGGCAGTCACCTTC. Looking up the rest from reference TRBV29-1 and TRBJ1-2 gives the full variable domain: SAVISQKPSRDICQRGTSLTIQCQVDSQVTMMFWYRQQPGQSLTLIATANQGSEATYESGFVIDKFPISRPNLTFSTLTVSNMSPEDSSIYLCSGGEAVTFGSGTRLTVV.

The chain uses TRBV27 and TRBJ1-4; a possible D gene is TRBD1 (6 bases). Germline V CDR1 and CDR2: MNHEY, SMNVEV (reference sequence). This CDR3 has 16 amino acids. V lost 6 bases, J lost 2 bases, and 16 bases lay in between. CDR3 DNA sequence: TGTGCCAGCAGGGACAGTCTAAGAGGGACTAATGAAAAACTGTTTTTT. It translates to CASRDSLRGTNEKLFF.

The chain recombines TRBV7-6 with TRBJ2-3, with TRBD1 matching 8 bases. Germline CDR1 is SGHVS and CDR2 is FNYEAQ. CDR3 length: 15 residues. V was clipped by 4 bases and J by 1 base; unmatched bases: 4. DNA for the CDR3: TGTGCCAGCAGCTCTTTGGACAGGGGCACAGATACGCAGTATTTT. It translates to CASSSLDRGTDTQYF.